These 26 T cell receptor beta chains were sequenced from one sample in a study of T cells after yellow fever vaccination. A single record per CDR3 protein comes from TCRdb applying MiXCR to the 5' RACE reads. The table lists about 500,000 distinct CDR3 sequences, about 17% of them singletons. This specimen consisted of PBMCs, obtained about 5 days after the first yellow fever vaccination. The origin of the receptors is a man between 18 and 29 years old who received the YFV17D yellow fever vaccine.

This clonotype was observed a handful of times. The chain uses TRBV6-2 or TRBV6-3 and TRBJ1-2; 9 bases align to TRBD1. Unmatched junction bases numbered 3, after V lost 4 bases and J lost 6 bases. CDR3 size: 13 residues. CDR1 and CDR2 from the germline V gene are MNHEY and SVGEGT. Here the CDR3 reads CASSWTGVDGYTF. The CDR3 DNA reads TGTGCCAGCAGTTGGACAGGGGTTGATGGCTACACCTTC.

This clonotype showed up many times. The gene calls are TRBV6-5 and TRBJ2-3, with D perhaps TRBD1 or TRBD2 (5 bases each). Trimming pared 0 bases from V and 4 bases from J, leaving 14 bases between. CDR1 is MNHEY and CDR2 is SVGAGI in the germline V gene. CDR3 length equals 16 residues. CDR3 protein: CASSYSGVDQADTQYF. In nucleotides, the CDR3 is TGTGCCAGCAGTTACTCGGGGGTAGATCAGGCAGATACGCAGTATTTT.

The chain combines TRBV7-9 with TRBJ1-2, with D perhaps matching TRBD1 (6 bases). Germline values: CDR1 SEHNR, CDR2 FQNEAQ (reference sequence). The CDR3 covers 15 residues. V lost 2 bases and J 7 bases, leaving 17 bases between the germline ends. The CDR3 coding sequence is TGTGCCAGCAGCTTAAACAGGGAATTGGCGGCTGGCTACACCTTC. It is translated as CASSLNRELAAGYTF.

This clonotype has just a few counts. For the CDR3, the DNA is TGTGCCACCAGTGATCCGCCGGGACTAGCGGGGGGGTCCACCGGGGAGCTGTTTTTT. This gives the protein CATSDPPGLAGGSTGELFF. V is TRBV24-1 and J is TRBJ2-2; 16 bases fit TRBD2. V dropped 3 bases and J dropped 4; count of bases not matched to a gene: 7. CDR1 KGHDR and CDR2 SFDVKD come from the germline V gene. CDR3 length: 19 amino acids.

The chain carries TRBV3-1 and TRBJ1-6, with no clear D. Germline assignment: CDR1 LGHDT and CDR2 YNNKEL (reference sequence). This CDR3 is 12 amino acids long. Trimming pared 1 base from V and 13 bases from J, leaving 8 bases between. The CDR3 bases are TGTGCCAGCAGCCAAGGCAGGCGGCCCCTCCACTTT. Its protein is CASSQGRRPLHF. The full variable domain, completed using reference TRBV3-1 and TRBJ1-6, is DTAVSQTPKYLVTQMGNDKSIKCEQNLGHDTMYWYKQDSKKFLKIMFSYNNKELIINETVPNRFSPKSPDKAHLNLHINSLELGDSAVYFCASSQGRRPLHFGNGTRLTVT.

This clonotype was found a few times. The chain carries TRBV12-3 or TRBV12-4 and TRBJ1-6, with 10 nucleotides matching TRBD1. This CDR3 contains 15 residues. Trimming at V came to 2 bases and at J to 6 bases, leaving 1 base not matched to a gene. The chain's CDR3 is CASSLWDRGNSPLHF. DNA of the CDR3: TGTGCCAGCAGTTTATGGGACAGGGGTAATTCACCCCTCCACTTT.

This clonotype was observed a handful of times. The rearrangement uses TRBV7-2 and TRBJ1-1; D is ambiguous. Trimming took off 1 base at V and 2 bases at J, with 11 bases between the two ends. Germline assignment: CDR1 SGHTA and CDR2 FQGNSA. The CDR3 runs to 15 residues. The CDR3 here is CASSLVLGFNTEAFF. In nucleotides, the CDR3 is TGTGCCAGCAGCTTAGTTCTGGGTTTCAACACTGAAGCTTTCTTT.

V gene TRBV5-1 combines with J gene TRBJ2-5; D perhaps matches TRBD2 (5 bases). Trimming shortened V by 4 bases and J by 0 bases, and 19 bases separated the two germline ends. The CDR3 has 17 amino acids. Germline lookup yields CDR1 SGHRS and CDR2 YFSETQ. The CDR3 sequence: CASSSSRIATYQETQYF. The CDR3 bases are TGCGCCAGCAGCAGTAGCAGGATAGCGACGTACCAAGAGACCCAGTACTTC. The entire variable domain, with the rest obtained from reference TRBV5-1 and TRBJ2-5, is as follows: KAGVTQTPRYLIKTRGQQVTLSCSPISGHRSVSWYQQTPGQGLQFLFEYFSETQRNKGNFPGRFSGRQFSNSRSEMNVSTLELGDSALYLCASSSSRIATYQETQYFGPGTRLLVL.

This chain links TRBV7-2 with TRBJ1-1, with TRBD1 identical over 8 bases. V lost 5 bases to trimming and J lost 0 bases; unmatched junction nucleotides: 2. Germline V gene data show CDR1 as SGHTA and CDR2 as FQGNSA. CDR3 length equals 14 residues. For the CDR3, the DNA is TGTGCCAGCAGCCCGGACAGGGTGAACACTGAAGCTTTCTTT. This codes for CASSPDRVNTEAFF.

The CDR3 loop is CASSKGTTGGDTQYF. The DNA of the CDR3 is TGTGCCAGCAGCAAAGGCACGACAGGGGGCGATACGCAGTATTTT. The J gene is TRBJ2-3, the V gene TRBV3-1; 10 positions match TRBD1. Germline V gene sequence: CDR1 LGHDT, CDR2 YNNKEL (reference sequence). CDR3 size: 15 residues. V was pared by 5 bases and J by 6 bases, with 8 bases of the junction left unmatched.

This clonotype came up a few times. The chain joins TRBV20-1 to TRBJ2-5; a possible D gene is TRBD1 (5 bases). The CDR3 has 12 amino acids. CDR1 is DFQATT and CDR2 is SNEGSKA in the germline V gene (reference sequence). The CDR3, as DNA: TGCAGGGTCGGACGGCCAGGGGAGACCCAGTACTTC. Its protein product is CRVGRPGETQYF.

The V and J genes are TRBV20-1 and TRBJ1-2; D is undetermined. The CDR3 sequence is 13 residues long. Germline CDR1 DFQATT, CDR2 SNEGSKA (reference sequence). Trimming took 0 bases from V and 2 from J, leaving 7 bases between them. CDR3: CSARDNTNYGYTF. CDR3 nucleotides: TGCAGTGCTAGAGATAACACGAACTATGGCTACACCTTC.

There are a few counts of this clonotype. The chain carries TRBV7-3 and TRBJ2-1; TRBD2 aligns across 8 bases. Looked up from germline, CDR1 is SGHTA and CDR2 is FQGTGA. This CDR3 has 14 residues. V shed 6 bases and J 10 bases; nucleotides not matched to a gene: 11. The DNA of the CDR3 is TGTGCCAGCAGTGAGGGGACTAGAGGTTTCGAGCAGTTCTTC. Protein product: CASSEGTRGFEQFF. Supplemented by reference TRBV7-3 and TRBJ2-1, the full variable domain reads GAGVSQTPSNKVTEKGKYVELRCDPISGHTALYWYRQSLGQGPEFLIYFQGTGAADDSGLPNDRFFAVRPEGSVSTLKIQRTERGDSAVYLCASSEGTRGFEQFFGPGTRLTVL.

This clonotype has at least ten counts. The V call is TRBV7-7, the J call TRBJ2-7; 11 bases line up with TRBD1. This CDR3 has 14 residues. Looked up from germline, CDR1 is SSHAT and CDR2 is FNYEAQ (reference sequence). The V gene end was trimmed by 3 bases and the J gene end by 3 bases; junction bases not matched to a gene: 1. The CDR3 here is CASSLGQGDYEQYF. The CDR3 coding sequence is TGTGCCAGCAGCTTGGGACAGGGGGACTACGAGCAGTACTTC. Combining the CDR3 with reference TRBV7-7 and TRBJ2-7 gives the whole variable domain GAGVSQSPRYKVTKRGQDVTLRCDPISSHATLYWYQQALGQGPEFLTYFNYEAQPDKSGLPSDRFSAERPEGSISTLTIQRTEQRDSAMYRCASSLGQGDYEQYFGPGTRLTVT.

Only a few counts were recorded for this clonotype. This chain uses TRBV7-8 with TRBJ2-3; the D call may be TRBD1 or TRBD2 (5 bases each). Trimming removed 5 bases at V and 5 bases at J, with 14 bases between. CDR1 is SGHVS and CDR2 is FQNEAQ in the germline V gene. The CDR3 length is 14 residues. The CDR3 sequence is CASSLPGLIDTQYF. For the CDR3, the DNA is TGTGCCAGCAGCCTACCGGGGCTGATAGATACGCAGTATTTT. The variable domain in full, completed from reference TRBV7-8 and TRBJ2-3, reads GAGVSQSPRYKVAKRGQDVALRCDPISGHVSLFWYQQALGQGPEFLTYFQNEAQLDKSGLPSDRFFAERPEGSVSTLKIQRTQQEDSAVYLCASSLPGLIDTQYFGPGTRLTVL.

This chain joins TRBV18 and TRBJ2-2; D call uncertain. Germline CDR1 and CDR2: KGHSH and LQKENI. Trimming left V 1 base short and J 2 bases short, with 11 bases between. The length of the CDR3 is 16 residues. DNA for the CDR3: TGTGCCAGCTCACCACAGGCAGGACCAAACACCGGGGAGCTGTTTTTT. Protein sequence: CASSPQAGPNTGELFF.

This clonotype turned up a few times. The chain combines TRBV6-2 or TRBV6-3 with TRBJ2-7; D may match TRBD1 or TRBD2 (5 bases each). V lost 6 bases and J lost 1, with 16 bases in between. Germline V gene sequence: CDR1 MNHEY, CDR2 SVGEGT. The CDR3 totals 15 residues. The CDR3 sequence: CASRQHHGGSYEQYF. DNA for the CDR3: TGTGCCAGCAGACAACATCATGGGGGATCCTACGAGCAGTACTTC.

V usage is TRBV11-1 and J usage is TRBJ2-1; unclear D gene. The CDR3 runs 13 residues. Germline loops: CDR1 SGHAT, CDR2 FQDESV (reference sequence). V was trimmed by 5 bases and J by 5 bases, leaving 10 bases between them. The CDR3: CASSSQVHNEQFF. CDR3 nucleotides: TGTGCCAGCAGCAGCCAGGTCCACAATGAGCAGTTCTTC.

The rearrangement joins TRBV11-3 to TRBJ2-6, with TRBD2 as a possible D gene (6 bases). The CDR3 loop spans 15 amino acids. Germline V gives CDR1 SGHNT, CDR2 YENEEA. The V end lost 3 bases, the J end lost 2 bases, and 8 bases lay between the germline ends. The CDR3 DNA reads TGTGCCAGCAGCTTCGGGGGACCTGGGGCCAACGTCCTGACTTTC. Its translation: CASSFGGPGANVLTF.

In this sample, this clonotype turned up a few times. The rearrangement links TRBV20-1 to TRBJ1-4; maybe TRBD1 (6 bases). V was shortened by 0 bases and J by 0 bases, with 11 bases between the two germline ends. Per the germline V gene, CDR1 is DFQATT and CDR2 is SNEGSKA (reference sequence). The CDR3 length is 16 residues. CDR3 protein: CSARDQGTTTNEKLFF. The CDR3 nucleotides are TGCAGTGCTAGAGATCAGGGGACGACAACTAATGAAAAACTGTTTTTT.

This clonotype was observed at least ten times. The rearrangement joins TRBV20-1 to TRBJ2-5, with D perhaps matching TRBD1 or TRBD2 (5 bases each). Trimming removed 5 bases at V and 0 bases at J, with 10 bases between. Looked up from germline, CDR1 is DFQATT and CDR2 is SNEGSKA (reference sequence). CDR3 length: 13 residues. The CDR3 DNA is TGCAGTGCTGCTCCGGGACACCAAGAGACCCAGTACTTC. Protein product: CSAAPGHQETQYF.

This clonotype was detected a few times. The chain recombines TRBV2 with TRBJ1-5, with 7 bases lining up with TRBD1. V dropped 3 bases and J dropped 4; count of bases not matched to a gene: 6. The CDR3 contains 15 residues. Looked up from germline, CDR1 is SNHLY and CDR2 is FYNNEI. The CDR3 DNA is TGTGCCAGCAGTGATCCCAGGGGGGGGAATCAGCCCCAGCATTTT. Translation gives CASSDPRGGNQPQHF.

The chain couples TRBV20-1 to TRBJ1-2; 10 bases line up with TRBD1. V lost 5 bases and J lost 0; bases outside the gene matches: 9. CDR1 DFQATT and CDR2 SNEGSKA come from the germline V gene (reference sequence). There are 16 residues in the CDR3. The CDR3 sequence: CSALSETGGSNYGYTF. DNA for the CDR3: TGCAGTGCTTTGTCCGAGACAGGGGGCTCTAACTATGGCTACACCTTC.

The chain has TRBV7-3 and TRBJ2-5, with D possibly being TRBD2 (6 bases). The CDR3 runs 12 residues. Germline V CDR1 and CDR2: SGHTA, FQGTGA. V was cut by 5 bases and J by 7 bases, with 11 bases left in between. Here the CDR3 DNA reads TGTGCCAGCAGCGGGGCCGGGGGGACCCAGTACTTC. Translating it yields CASSGAGGTQYF.

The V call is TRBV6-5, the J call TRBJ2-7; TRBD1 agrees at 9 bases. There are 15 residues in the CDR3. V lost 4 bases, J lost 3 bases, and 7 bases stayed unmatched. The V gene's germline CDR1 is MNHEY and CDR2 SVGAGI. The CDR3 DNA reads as TGTGCCAGCAGTTCACCGGGACAGGGCATCTACGAGCAGTACTTC. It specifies CASSSPGQGIYEQYF.

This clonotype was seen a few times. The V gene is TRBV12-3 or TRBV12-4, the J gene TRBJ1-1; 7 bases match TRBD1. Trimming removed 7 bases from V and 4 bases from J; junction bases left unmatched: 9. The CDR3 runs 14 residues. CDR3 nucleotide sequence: TGTGCCAGCAACCCGCAGGGGGATATCACTGAAGCTTTCTTT. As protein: CASNPQGDITEAFF.